The T cell receptor beta chain described here comes from a study of immune cell composition in non-small cell lung cancer. This CDR3 has 15 residues. Trimming left V 1 base short and J 5 bases short, with 9 bases between. Germline V lookup: CDR1 SEHNR, CDR2 FQNEAQ (reference sequence). Assay: immunoSEQ multiplex PCR; the TCRdb copy retains only in-frame clones and omits some. The data show 7,500 to 10,000 clones, around 77% seen once. Normal lung sampling was at least 3 cm from the tumour, as distant as possible. This clone was counted between two and nine times. The clonotype originates from a human donor with non-small cell lung cancer. The chain employs TRBV7-9 and TRBJ1-6; D is possibly TRBD1 (5 bases). Source material: non-adjacent lung tissue. CDR3 DNA sequence: TGTGCCAGCAGCTTAGGTGGGGGTAATAATTCACCCCTCCACTTT. It codes for CASSLGGGNNSPLHF.